A single sample gave rise to the 2 T cell receptor beta chains below, sequenced in a study of CD8 T cells in Susac syndrome (dated by TCRdb to the late 2010s). Libraries were prepared through the immunoSEQ multiplex PCR assay. RNA was extracted using the RNeasy kit, and roughly 0.45 to 1 ug of the RNA was reverse transcribed with random hexamers. Clones were called with MiXCR by TCRdb after fastp trimmed the public reads at Q25, and only in-frame beta chains were retained. Duplicate CDR3 protein sequences are folded into a single record with the most common DNA and genes. In all, the sample holds tens of thousands of distinct CDR3 sequences, and around nine tenths of those were seen once. Of the sample, approximately 0.2% falls within the top ten clones. Sequencing was performed on CD8+ T cells from PBMCs. The receptor set was obtained from a human donor in good health.

The chain uses TRBV12-3 or TRBV12-4 and TRBJ2-7, with a possible D match to TRBD2 (5 bases). CDR3 length: 14 residues. Trimming shortened V by 5 bases and J by 2 bases, and 13 bases separated the two germline ends. The DNA of the CDR3 is TGTGCCAGCAGTCAAACTAGTACCCCCTACGAGCAGTACTTC. It encodes CASSQTSTPYEQYF.

This chain uses TRBV4-2 with TRBJ1-4; D might be TRBD1 (6 bases). V was pared by 3 bases and J by 4 bases, with 27 bases between. The CDR3 spans 20 residues. Germline CDR1 is LGHNA and CDR2 is YNFKEQ. In DNA, the CDR3 is TGTGCCAGCAGCCAGTCTCCTAAATGGACAGAGTCACACTTTAATGAAAAACTGTTTTTT. Its translation is CASSQSPKWTESHFNEKLFF.